The 2 T cell receptor beta chains below all came from one sample that was sequenced in a study of tumor-infiltrating lymphocytes in primary liver carcinoma. Germline DNA was also extracted, with blood RNA taken from unsorted whole blood. From roughly 500 ng total RNA, TCR beta cDNA was generated with a primer in the constant region. ARM-PCR was slightly modified, and three nested multiplex PCR rounds with it gave rise to the TCR beta libraries. Investigators reported that the first two PCR rounds, at 10 cycles each, used TRBV1-TRBV30 forward primers with a C-beta reverse primer. TCRdb passed the multiplex PCR reads through MiXCR, listing each CDR3 protein once. The sample lists 300,000 to 400,000 distinct CDR3 sequences; 60% to 80% were seen once. Sequencing input: peripheral blood. Receptors were obtained from a man aged 35-49 years with primary liver carcinoma and hepatitis B virus infection.

This clonotype appeared a single time. The chain has TRBV20-1 and TRBJ1-5; D gene uncertain. Germline assignment: CDR1 DFQATT and CDR2 SNEGSKA (reference sequence). The V end lost 2 bases, the J end lost 9 bases, and 8 bases lay between the germline ends. This CDR3 is built from 11 residues. The CDR3 sequence is CSARKSGPQHF. The CDR3 DNA reads as TGCAGTGCTAGAAAGTCGGGGCCCCAGCATTTT.

In regard to this clonotype: A junction boundary mismatches the germline segment, possibly from a read error. This chain connects TRBV2 to TRBJ2-2; D unclear. Germline CDR1 is SNHLY and CDR2 is FYNNEI. The CDR3 extends over 13 amino acids. Here the CDR3 DNA reads TGTGCCAGTAGTGAAGTCGTCACCCGGGAGCTGTTTTTT. This sequence encodes CASSEVVTRELFF.